This T cell receptor (beta chain) was sequenced for a study of blood T cell repertoires in COVID-19. Assay: immunoSEQ multiplex PCR; the TCRdb copy retains only in-frame clones and omits some. There are 85,000 to 90,000 clones in the sample; approximately 86% occur only once, and 1.2% lies in the top ten. Trimming removed 4 bases at V and 0 bases at J, with 11 bases between. The CDR3 is 15 amino acids. Germline V gene data show CDR1 as SGHRS and CDR2 as YFSETQ. V is TRBV5-1 and J is TRBJ1-3, with TRBD1 as a possible D gene (5 bases). This TCR was recovered from a man older than 75 with active or convalescent COVID-19. The sample comprised peripheral blood. CDR3 coding DNA: TGCGCCAGCAGCGCCCAACAGGTCTCTGGAAACACCATATATTTT. Translating it yields CASSAQQVSGNTIYF.